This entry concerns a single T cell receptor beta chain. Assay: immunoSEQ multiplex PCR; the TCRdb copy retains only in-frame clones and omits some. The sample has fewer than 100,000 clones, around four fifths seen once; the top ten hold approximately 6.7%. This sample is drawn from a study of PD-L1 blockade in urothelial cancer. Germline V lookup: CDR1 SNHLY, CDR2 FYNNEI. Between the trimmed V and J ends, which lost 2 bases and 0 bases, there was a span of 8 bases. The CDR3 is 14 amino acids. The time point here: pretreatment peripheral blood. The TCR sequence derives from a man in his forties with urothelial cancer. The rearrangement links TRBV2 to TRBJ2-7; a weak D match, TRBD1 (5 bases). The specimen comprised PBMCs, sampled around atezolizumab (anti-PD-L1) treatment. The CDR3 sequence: CASSETGPSYEQYF. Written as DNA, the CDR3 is TGTGCCAGCAGTGAAACAGGTCCCTCCTACGAGCAGTACTTC.